A selection of T cell receptor beta chains follows, all from one sample in a study of blood T cell repertoires in COVID-19. The data were produced by immunoSEQ multiplex PCR, yet TCRdb's version contains in-frame clones alone and is incomplete. The table lists hundreds of thousands of clones, approximately 87% of them singletons. Specimen: peripheral blood. All receptors come from a human donor in a cohort sampled during active COVID-19. The conserved cysteine and the conserved F or W are not part of the CDR3 here. The D gene is left open where the match is weak. Rows may omit the clone size; those that give it use once, few, many or a size class.

D gene	clone size	V gene	J gene	CDR3 protein
TRBD2	NA	TRBV9	TRBJ2-7	ASSSRGGTEQY
TRBD2	NA	TRBV10-2	TRBJ2-7	ASSSGGGKDEQY
TRBD1	NA	TRBV7-2	TRBJ1-2	ASSLVIGGDYGYT
TRBD2	once	TRBV11-3	TRBJ2-5	ASSSGTSGRETQY
NA	NA	TRBV19	TRBJ1-5	ASTPSGAGNQPQH
NA	NA	TRBV19	TRBJ2-7	ASSIAAGSYEQY
TRBD1	NA	TRBV7-2	TRBJ1-2	ASSLEGAYGYT
NA	NA	TRBV5-1	TRBJ1-1	ASSLQVTGDTEAF
TRBD2	few	TRBV6-5	TRBJ2-7	ASSTGTSGTYEQY
TRBD2	NA	TRBV5-4	TRBJ2-3	ASRPEGGSFLGGSTDTQY
NA	once	TRBV4-3	TRBJ2-1	ASSQDRGRLGPNEQF
TRBD1	NA	TRBV29-1	TRBJ2-7	SVADRGMYEQY
TRBD2	NA	TRBV19	TRBJ2-5	ASSISSGQETQY
TRBD1	NA	TRBV11-3	TRBJ2-6	ASSPGQGLNSGANVLT
NA	NA	TRBV19	TRBJ2-1	ASSIGTYNEQF
NA	NA	TRBV27	TRBJ2-5	ASSSQGIPETQY
TRBD1	few	TRBV4-1	TRBJ1-5	ASSSGQAMINQPQH
NA	NA	TRBV5-1	TRBJ1-4	ASSSIRGEKLF
NA	NA	TRBV28	TRBJ1-5	ASTAVKHQPQH
TRBD2	once	TRBV6-2/TRBV6-3	TRBJ2-5	ASSSSSGAETQY
NA	NA	TRBV6-6	TRBJ1-6	ASRPARDKNSPLH
NA	NA	TRBV18	TRBJ1-5	ASSRGLPEPQH
TRBD1	NA	TRBV10-2	TRBJ2-7	ASSEIGTGSYEQY